One T cell receptor (beta chain) is described in this entry. This clonotype was counted only a few times. Its antigen is currently not known. No base qualities exist here, and no much larger clone lies one base off it. This specimen belongs to a study (TCRdb year 2016). The library was prepared using RT-PCR. The instrument given in TCRdb is Illumina MiSeq. TCRdb reprocessed the public reads (quality trimming at Q25 with fastp, clone calling with MiXCR) and kept in-frame beta chains. Under each unique CDR3 protein, matching rows form one entry showing the most common genes and DNA. The sample data list about 680,000 distinct CDR3 sequences, and 13% to 15% of these were observed just once. 3.6% of the sample belongs to the ten largest clones. After removal of 5 bases from V and 4 bases from J, the junction retains 5 bases not matched to a gene. The germline V gene supplies CDR1 SGHAT and CDR2 FQNNGV. The CDR3 goes from the cysteine to the phenylalanine over 14 residues. Just CDR3 DNA is preserved here, 42 bases in frame from base 1.

The chain is assembled from TRBV11-2 and TRBJ1-2, with 9 junctional bases fitting TRBD1. The receptor comes from a female donor in good health, serving as a healthy control. Sequenced: memory CD4+ T cells from blood. The CDR3 has the sequence CASSPRQGVYGYTF. The bases are TGTGCCAGCAGCCCGCGACAGGGGGTCTATGGCTACACCTTC.